Detailed here is one T cell receptor (beta chain). The antigen is undetermined. TCRdb re-called the 5' RACE reads with MiXCR, one entry per CDR3 protein. The sample consists of a few hundred thousand distinct CDR3 sequences, over 7% of them appearing once. The sample is drawn from a study of T-cell memory formation after mild COVID-19. This CDR3 region has 16 residues. Germline CDR1 reads KGHDR; CDR2 reads SFDVKD. With 5 bases clipped from V and 0 bases from J, the junction kept 5 bases outside the gene matches. Notes on the study in general: Later expanders leaned toward CD4+, whereas clones contracting from day 15 to 85 were balanced CD4/CD8.

The source material was PBMCs or a T cell subset sorted from them (not recorded which). The genes are TRBV24-1 and TRBJ2-1, with TRBD1 identical over 8 bases. The TCR originated in a man aged 18 to 35 who had mild COVID-19 (a few samples of this study predate the infection). Cell type and time point are not known. The DNA of the CDR3 is TGTGCCACCAGTGGGGCAGGGGGCGACTCCTACAATGAGCAGTTCTTC. The encoded protein is CATSGAGGDSYNEQFF.